A selection of T cell receptor beta chains follows, all from one sample in a study of T-cell memory formation after mild COVID-19. In TCRdb, the 5' RACE reads were re-called with MiXCR into one record per CDR3 protein. The table records about 400,000 distinct CDR3 sequences, more than 20% of them present only once. The sequencing sample was made of PBMCs or a T cell subset sorted from them (not recorded which). The receptors shown here come from an adult woman who had mild COVID-19 (a few samples of this study predate the infection). Cell type and time point are not known. Both conserved end residues are trimmed from each CDR3. Fields, in order: D gene, V gene, J gene, CDR3 protein. D genes are given only for firm matches.

>.|TRBV19|TRBJ1-1
ASRKTAMNTEAF
>.|TRBV11-2|TRBJ2-7
ASSRTRGAGRAFFSGDIYEQY
>.|TRBV12-3/TRBV12-4|TRBJ1-6
ASSRNSGQISSYNSPLH
>TRBD1|TRBV7-2|TRBJ2-3
ASSPTGVARDTQY
>.|TRBV10-3|TRBJ2-1
AIQGAGVGEQF
>.|TRBV20-1|TRBJ2-2
SAGAGNTGELF
>.|TRBV6-1|TRBJ2-1
ASNDGEQF
>.|TRBV5-1|TRBJ2-7
ASRLSGERRYEQY
>.|TRBV12-3/TRBV12-4|TRBJ1-1
ASSLTENTEAF
>.|TRBV9|TRBJ2-7
ASSVAGRSHEQY
>.|TRBV20-1|TRBJ1-2
SAGAVNYGYT
>.|TRBV11-2|TRBJ2-7
ASSWTLTYEQY
>.|TRBV3-1|TRBJ1-1
ASSPGPPRTEAF
>TRBD1|TRBV7-9|TRBJ1-2
ASSPHPDRGENYGYT
>.|TRBV4-1|TRBJ1-5
ASRAAEAGQPQH
>.|TRBV29-1|TRBJ1-1
SVLWVTEAF
>TRBD1|TRBV7-9|TRBJ1-4
ASSFGQGFNEKLF
>.|TRBV12-3/TRBV12-4|TRBJ1-2
ASSLVGVPGYT
>.|TRBV10-3|TRBJ2-3
AISGTLADTQY
>.|TRBV6-2/TRBV6-3|TRBJ2-7
ASSYFGGSGEQY
>.|TRBV7-2|TRBJ2-1
ASSLGGKSNEQF
>.|TRBV20-1|TRBJ2-7
SARDRNSGVYVEQY
>.|TRBV15|TRBJ2-7
ATSPRASSYEQY